This T cell receptor beta chain derives from a study of blood T cell repertoires in COVID-19 (dated by TCRdb to the early 2020s). In the study overall: Samples covering the acute and convalescent phases of COVID-19 were provided by collaborators in the United States, Italy and Spain. The prospective study material was composed of cDNA or gDNA derived from T cells, B-cell-depleted T cells, or PBMCs. Deeply sampled blood TCRbeta repertoires from subjects exposed to, actively infected with, or recovered from COVID-19 were included in the dataset. The repertoires were released in a freely available public database intended as a resource for research on the immune response to SARS-CoV-2. Samples came from the ongoing ImmuneRACE study (first 160 participants) plus 1,254 subjects from 6 global collaborators. Sample metadata almost always included a de-identified subject ID, COVID-19 status, age in years and sex. Where available, HLA class I and class II types were obtained from metadata supplied by the sample provider rather than from assay-based typing.

Whole blood was collected in K2EDTA tubes by collaborating institutions according to the institutions' own protocols. For TCRbeta analysis, collaborators shipped samples in one of three forms: frozen whole blood, isolated PBMCs, or DNA extracted from either of those sample types. As regards this clone: Its binding antigen is unknown. No per-base quality is available; no much larger clone lies one base away.

Overall results and qualifications from the work: How much clinical and demographic metadata was included differed by source and by participant, and the metadata was provided uncurated.

Relative to germline, V is missing 5 bases and J is missing 8 bases, with 4 bases of the junction outside any gene match. Measured from the cysteine to the phenylalanine, the CDR3 is 13 residues long. The sequence is cut down to CDR3 DNA, 39 bases in frame from base 1. CDR1 and CDR2, looked up from the germline V gene, are SGHTA and FQGNSA. TCRbeta CDR3 regions were amplified from genomic DNA by means of the immunoSEQ Assay, a bias-controlled multiplex PCR. Processing in the source paper ran as follows. The number of nucleated cells in each sample was estimated by amplification of reference gene primers within the assay. To quantify the absolute abundance of each unique TCRbeta CDR3 rearrangement, sequence reads were collapsed and filtered. Productive Simpson clonality was computed per sample as the square root of Simpson's diversity index over productive rearrangements. TCRdb carries this immuneACCESS record with in-frame sequences only. Its versions omit some clonotypes, under half of them owing to an unresolved V gene in the studies checked, with the rest unexplained. The DNA was the basis for D and trimming; V, J and clone size are from that table. The sample has some 180,000 clones on record, around nine tenths of them singletons. The top ten constitute roughly 5.5% of the sample.

This receptor was obtained from a man aged 35-49 years with active or convalescent COVID-19. The chain was built from TRBV7-2 and TRBJ2-3; 10 central bases correspond to TRBD2. Specimen: peripheral blood. The DNA sequence is given as TGTGCCAGCAGCCCCGCTAGCGGGGGTACGCAGTATTTT. This encodes CASSPASGGTQYF.